This TCR beta chain emerged from a study of regulatory T cells in long-lasting Graves disease. Study-wide findings and caveats: More public clonotypes were shared by persistent patients (around 2,600) than by new patients (more than 950).

Sequencing libraries for TCR beta were prepared with iRepertoire HTBI primers and Arm-PCR of CDR3 regions. One entry per CDR3 protein results from TCRdb running MiXCR on the multiplex PCR reads. The sample has 550,000 or so distinct CDR3 sequences, 12% seen once; the top ten hold about 8.3%. Regarding this clonotype: The antigen remains undetermined.

This CDR3 contains 15 residues. Trimming pared 6 bases from V and 0 bases from J, leaving 12 bases between. Germline lookup yields CDR1 MNHNS and CDR2 SASEGT. Regarding time point: newly diagnosed GD, antithyroid drugs for less than 3 months. Isolated PBMC RNA provided the starting material for the TCR library. Another study also made use of these data, one on T cells in Graves' hyperthyroidism and ophthalmopathy. That source notes: Among the patients, aged 18 to 65, hyperthyroidism was newly diagnosed and had lasted under 2 months.

The chain is built from TRBV6-1 and TRBJ1-3; D unresolved. This TCR derives from a woman aged 30 to 39 with Graves disease. This specimen consisted of peripheral blood mononuclear cells (PBMCs), obtained at new diagnosis, from a patient treated with antithyroid drugs. This CDR3 is CASSRDGSSGNTIYF. The CDR3 bases are TGTGCCAGCAGCCGTGACGGAAGCTCTGGAAACACCATATATTTT.